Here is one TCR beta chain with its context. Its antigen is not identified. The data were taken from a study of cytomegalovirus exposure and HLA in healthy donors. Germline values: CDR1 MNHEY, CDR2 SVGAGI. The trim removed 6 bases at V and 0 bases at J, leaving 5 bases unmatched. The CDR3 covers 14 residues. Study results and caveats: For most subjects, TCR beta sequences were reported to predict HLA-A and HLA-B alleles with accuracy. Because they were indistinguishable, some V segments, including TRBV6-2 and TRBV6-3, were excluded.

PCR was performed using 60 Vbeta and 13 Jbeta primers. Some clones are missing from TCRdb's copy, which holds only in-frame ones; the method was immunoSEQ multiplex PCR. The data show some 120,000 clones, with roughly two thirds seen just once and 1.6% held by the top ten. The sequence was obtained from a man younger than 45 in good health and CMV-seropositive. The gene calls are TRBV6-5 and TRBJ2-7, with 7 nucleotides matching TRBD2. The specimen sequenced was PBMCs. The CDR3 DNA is TGTGCCAGCAGCACAGCGGGAAACTCCTACGAGCAGTACTTC. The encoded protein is CASSTAGNSYEQYF.